This T cell receptor beta chain stems from a study of cytomegalovirus exposure and HLA in healthy donors. V was clipped by 2 bases and J by 6 bases; unmatched bases: 7. Germline V gene lookup returns CDR1 SGDLS and CDR2 YYNGEE. This CDR3 spans 15 amino acids. The study ran its PCR with 60 Vbeta and 13 Jbeta primers. The repertoire was sequenced with immunoSEQ multiplex PCR; TCRdb's copy has only in-frame clones and lacks some. Seen here are more than 95,000 clones, around 77% observed once, and the top ten hold 15% to 20%. This rearrangement joins TRBV9 to TRBJ1-5, with 8 bases fitting TRBD1. The TCR was taken from a man between 45 and 60 years old in good health and CMV-seropositive. The sequencing input was PBMCs. CDR3 in amino acids: CASSVGQGLGQPQHF. In DNA, the CDR3 is TGTGCCAGCAGCGTTGGACAGGGTCTAGGTCAGCCCCAGCATTTT.